The present T cell receptor (beta chain) was sequenced within a study of T cell clonality in common variable immunodeficiency. Study findings and constraints: Repertoire-complication correlations in CVID were limited by patient heterogeneity. Reportedly, TCR beta sequences from common variable immunodeficiency showed fewer deletions and N-nucleotide insertions.

TCRdb keeps only in-frame clones here, not all; method: immunoSEQ multiplex PCR. The sample yields some 25,000 clones, without any singletons. No CVID subject was ill or on immunomodulatory drugs when sampled. In its sample, this clone was seen many times. Its specificity is unknown. Read data end 3 residues before the CDR3 end; the end is taken from the germline J gene. V lost 3 bases to trimming and J lost 3 bases, with 15 bases between them. From germline, CDR1 is KGHSH and CDR2 LQKENI. The CDR3 is made up of 15 amino acids. The sample was peripheral blood mononuclear cells. The clonotype originates from a human donor with common variable immunodeficiency. The chain has TRBV18 and TRBJ2-7; a possible D gene is TRBD2 (6 bases). The CDR3 sequence: CASSPGGVGGYEQYF. CDR3 DNA (partial): TGTGCCAGCTCACCGGGGGGTGTAGGTGGCTACGAG. Together with reference TRBV18 and TRBJ2-7, the CDR3 gives the full variable domain: NAGVMQNPRHLVRRRGQEARLRCSPMKGHSHVYWYRQLPEEGLKFMVYLQKENIIDESGMPKERFSAEFPKEGPSILRIQQVVRGDSAAYFCASSPGGVGGYEQYFGPGTRLTVT.